The T cell receptor beta chain under discussion was sequenced for a study of blood T cell repertoires in COVID-19. On the study more broadly: The analysed material was cDNA or gDNA that came from T cells, B-cell-depleted T cells, or PBMCs.

Generated by immunoSEQ multiplex PCR, the TCRdb table keeps only in-frame clones and is missing some. The sample holds under 250,000 clones, around 82% seen once. The receptor comes from a woman aged 40 to 49 who had been exposed to COVID-19. The sequenced sample was PBMCs or T cells enriched from blood (not recorded which).

The DNA for the CDR3 is TGTGCCAGTCAATCGGCGGGGGGGACTCCCACCATATATTTT. The encoded protein is CASQSAGGTPTIYF. This rearrangement joins TRBV19 to TRBJ1-3; perhaps TRBD1 as D (5 bases). The CDR3 totals 14 residues. The V gene lost 8 bases and the J gene lost 9 bases, with 20 bases spanning the gap. Per the germline V gene, CDR1 is LNHDA and CDR2 is SQIVND (reference sequence).